This entry concerns a single TCR beta chain. The method was immunoSEQ multiplex PCR; TCRdb's version includes in-frame clones alone and lacks a portion of them. The data show roughly 28,000 clones, roughly 96% seen once. The data belong to a study of regulatory and conventional T cells in RAG deficiency. Blood CD4+ CD25-low CD127-high conventional T cells supplied the genomic DNA template. The germline gives CDR1 SGHTA, CDR2 FQGTGA. The V segment lost 2 bases and the J segment 3 bases; nucleotides outside the gene matches: 5. The CDR3 is 16 amino acids. These data were likewise used in another study, on regulatory T cells. That investigation notes: The PCR used 52 TRBV and 13 TRBJ primers.

The chain recombines TRBV7-3 with TRBJ1-5, with 9 positions matching TRBD1. The specimen was CD25- CD4+ T cells sorted from blood. The sequence was collected from a human donor in good health. The CDR3 here is CASSLGQGMSNQPQHF. In nucleotides, the CDR3 is TGTGCCAGCAGCTTAGGACAGGGGATGTCCAATCAGCCCCAGCATTTT.